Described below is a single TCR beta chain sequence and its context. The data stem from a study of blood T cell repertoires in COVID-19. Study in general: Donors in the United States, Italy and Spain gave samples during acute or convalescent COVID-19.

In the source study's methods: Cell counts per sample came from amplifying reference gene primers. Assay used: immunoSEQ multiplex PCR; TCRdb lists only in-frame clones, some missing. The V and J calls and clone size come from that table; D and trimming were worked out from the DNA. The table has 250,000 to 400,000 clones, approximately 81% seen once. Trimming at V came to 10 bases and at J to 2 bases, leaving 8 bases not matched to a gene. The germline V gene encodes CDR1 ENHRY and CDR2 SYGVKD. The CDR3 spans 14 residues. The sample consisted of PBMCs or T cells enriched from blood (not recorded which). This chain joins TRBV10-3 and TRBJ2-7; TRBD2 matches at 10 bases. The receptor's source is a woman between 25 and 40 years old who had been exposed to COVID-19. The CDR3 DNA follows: TGTGCCACCATAGCGGGGGGATCGACCTACGAGCAGTACTTC. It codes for CATIAGGSTYEQYF.